This T cell receptor beta chain was identified during a study of T-cell memory formation after mild COVID-19. One entry per CDR3 protein results from TCRdb running MiXCR on the 5' RACE reads. The table has some 290,000 distinct CDR3 sequences, under 20% seen once. A word on this clonotype: Its target is not known.

Study-level findings and limits: Memory from before infection featured some responding clones, which suggests cross-reactive memory joined.

The CDR3 consists of 16 residues. Trimming took 3 bases from V and 8 from J, leaving 19 bases between them. CDR1 and CDR2 (germline): MGHDK, SYGVNS. Sequenced input: PBMCs or a T cell subset sorted from them (not recorded which). The chain employs TRBV25-1 and TRBJ1-4; D might be TRBD1 (5 bases). This TCR was recovered from a man younger than 30 who had mild COVID-19 (a few samples of this study predate the infection). Cell type and time point are not known. CDR3 amino acids: CASSEGSWRGSEKLFF. Written as DNA, the CDR3 is TGTGCCAGCAGTGAGGGAAGTTGGAGGGGCTCCGAAAAACTGTTTTTT.